These T cell receptor beta chains were read from a single sample in a study of blood T cell repertoires in COVID-19. Assay: immunoSEQ multiplex PCR; the TCRdb copy retains only in-frame clones and omits some. The sample includes roughly 380,000 clones, around 84% seen only once; the top ten take roughly 3.9%. The material sequenced was peripheral blood. Receptor source: a woman younger than 30 with acute or convalescent COVID-19. Each CDR3 is given with its conserved first and last residue. A D gene is named only where the DNA matches it firmly. Clone sizes are given selectively: once, few, many, or a class where the clone is expanded.

>TRBV6-5|.|.|TRBJ1-2
TGTGCCAGCAGCTCTTTAGCCGATGGCTACACCTTC
CASSSLADGYTF
>TRBV5-6|.|.|TRBJ1-2
TGTGCCAGCAGCTTGGTGGCGGGGGGCGACTATGGCTACACCTTC
CASSLVAGGDYGYTF
>TRBV9|.|TRBD1|TRBJ1-2
TGTGCCAGCAGTGGTTATGGGTCAGGGGGCATTGGCTACACCTTC
CASSGYGSGGIGYTF
>TRBV4-2|.|TRBD1|TRBJ1-1
TGTGCCAGCAGCCGCGACCGGGACAGGGGGCCGAACACTGAAGCTTTCTTT
CASSRDRDRGPNTEAFF
>TRBV5-6|.|.|TRBJ1-3
TGTGCCAGCAGCTTATCAGGGGCGTGGGGAAACACCATATATTTT
CASSLSGAWGNTIYF
>TRBV6-5|few|.|TRBJ2-3
TGTGCCAGCAATGCGGGAATGGCAGATACGCAGTATTTT
CASNAGMADTQYF
>TRBV24-1|.|TRBD1|TRBJ1-6
TGTGCCACCAGCTATAGCGTGGAGGGACAGCCCTCGAATTCACCCCTCCACTTT
CATSYSVEGQPSNSPLHF
>TRBV25-1|.|TRBD1|TRBJ1-2
TGTGCCAGCAGTGATCCCGGGACAGGGAACTATGGCTACACCTTC
CASSDPGTGNYGYTF
>TRBV6-2/TRBV6-3|once|TRBD1|TRBJ2-1
TGTGCCAGCAGTGATAGAGGGACAGGGGATACTAGGGAGCAGTTCTTC
CASSDRGTGDTREQFF
>TRBV4-1|.|TRBD2|TRBJ2-2
TGCGCCAGCAGCGAGACTAGCGCGAACACCGGGGAGCTGTTTTTT
CASSETSANTGELFF
>TRBV10-3|.|TRBD1|TRBJ2-1
TGTGCCATCAGTGAAGGGACAGGGAGCCACAATGAGCAGTTCTTC
CAISEGTGSHNEQFF
>TRBV24-1|once|.|TRBJ2-3
TGTGCCACCAGTGATTCGACAGGTCCGGGAGATACGCAGTATTTT
CATSDSTGPGDTQYF
>TRBV12-3/TRBV12-4|.|.|TRBJ1-5
TGTGCCAGCAGCACGACCTCGACTCCCCAGCATTTT
CASSTTSTPQHF
>TRBV7-8|.|.|TRBJ2-3
TGTGCCAGCTTTTGGCCCGGCACAGATACGCAGTATTTT
CASFWPGTDTQYF
>TRBV15|.|TRBD2|TRBJ2-5
TGTGCCACCAGCGGAGCGCGGGGGGAGACCCAGTACTTC
CATSGARGETQYF
>TRBV11-2|.|TRBD1|TRBJ1-4
TGTGCCAGCAGCCCCCTTGTGGGCAGGGGGGAGGAAAAACTGTTTTTT
CASSPLVGRGEEKLFF
>TRBV27|.|TRBD2|TRBJ2-3
TGTGCCAGCGGATGGGGACTAGCGGGCACAGATACGCAGTATTTT
CASGWGLAGTDTQYF
>TRBV2|.|TRBD2|TRBJ2-7
TGTGCCAGCAGTAACACGCTAGCGGTTCCCTCCTACGAGCAGTACTTC
CASSNTLAVPSYEQYF
>TRBV6-1|.|TRBD1|TRBJ2-4
TGTGCCAGCAGTGGAGGGAGACAGGGGGGATGGGGCATTCAGTACTTC
CASSGGRQGGWGIQYF
>TRBV28|.|.|TRBJ1-1
TGTGCCAGCAGAGTTCCTGGGGACTTGAACACTGAAGCTTTCTTT
CASRVPGDLNTEAFF
>TRBV5-1|.|TRBD1|TRBJ1-2
TGCGCCAGCAGCTTGGAGGGACAGTTTACCTTCTATGGCTACACCTTC
CASSLEGQFTFYGYTF
>TRBV2|.|TRBD2|TRBJ2-1
TGTGCCAGCAGTGAAGGAGCGGGAGAAAATGAGCAGTTCTTC
CASSEGAGENEQFF
>TRBV7-2|.|.|TRBJ2-7
TGTGCCAGCAGCCGGGTTGGAAGACTCCTATTCGAGCAGTACTTC
CASSRVGRLLFEQYF
>TRBV24-1|.|TRBD1|TRBJ2-6
TGTGCCACCAGTGATTCCGGACAGGGCCGCTCTGGGGCCAACGTCCTGACTTTC
CATSDSGQGRSGANVLTF
>TRBV15|.|.|TRBJ2-7
TGTGCCACCAGCAGAGATCTCGACTACATATACGAGCAGTACTTC
CATSRDLDYIYEQYF
>TRBV28|.|TRBD1|TRBJ1-6
TGTGCCAGCAGAGGGACAGGAGAAGGTTCACCCCTCCACTTT
CASRGTGEGSPLHF
>TRBV6-5|.|.|TRBJ2-2
TGTGCCAGCACCCCCGGGAACACCGGGGAGCTGTTTTTT
CASTPGNTGELFF
>TRBV27|.|TRBD2|TRBJ2-1
TGTGCCAGCAGTTTATCGGGGAGGGCCTCGTACAATGAGCAGTTCTTC
CASSLSGRASYNEQFF
>TRBV5-6|.|.|TRBJ2-1
TGTGCCAGCAGCTTGAGCTCGGGTGAGCAGTTCTTC
CASSLSSGEQFF
>TRBV27|.|.|TRBJ1-5
TGTGCCAGCAGTGTGCAGGGGAGCGGTAATCAGCCCCAGCATTTT
CASSVQGSGNQPQHF
>TRBV2|.|TRBD2|TRBJ2-5
TGTGCCAGCAGTGTACTCGGGGGGCAAGAGACCCAGTACTTC
CASSVLGGQETQYF
>TRBV11-2|.|TRBD2|TRBJ2-7
TGTGCCAGCAGGCCTCGGGGGGACGAGCAGTACTTC
CASRPRGDEQYF
>TRBV7-2|.|.|TRBJ2-3
TGTGCCAGCAGCTTCACGGGGAGCACAGATACGCAGTATTTT
CASSFTGSTDTQYF
>TRBV9|.|.|TRBJ1-2
TGTGCCAGCAGCGTAGCTAGGGAGTCGGATGGCTACACCTTC
CASSVARESDGYTF
>TRBV3-1/TRBV3-2|few|TRBD1|TRBJ1-1
TGTGCCAGCACCTACAGGGGGAAAACTGAAGCTTTCTTT
CASTYRGKTEAFF
>TRBV5-4|.|TRBD1|TRBJ2-7
TGTGCCAGCAGCCAGCAGACAGGGGAAAACGAGCAGTACTTC
CASSQQTGENEQYF
>TRBV7-9|once|.|TRBJ1-5
TGTGCCAGCAGCTTAATTGACAGAGATCAGCCCCAGCATTTT
CASSLIDRDQPQHF
>TRBV27|.|TRBD1|TRBJ1-5
TGTGCCAGTTCGGGGGGGACAGGCAATCAGCCCCAGCATTTT
CASSGGTGNQPQHF
>TRBV19|.|TRBD1|TRBJ1-5
TGTGCCAGTATTAGGACAGGAACAACTAGCAATCAGCCCCAGCATTTT
CASIRTGTTSNQPQHF
>TRBV6-1|few|.|TRBJ2-1
TGTGCCAGCAGTGATTGGAGCTCCTACAATGAGCAGTTCTTC
CASSDWSSYNEQFF
>TRBV4-1|.|.|TRBJ2-5
TGCGCCAGCAGCCAAGGGCGGGGATCATACGAGACCCAGTACTTC
CASSQGRGSYETQYF
>TRBV28|few|.|TRBJ1-3
TGTGCCAGCACCTCATTGAGCTCTGGAAACACCATATATTTT
CASTSLSSGNTIYF
>TRBV9|.|.|TRBJ1-6
TGTGCCAGCAGCGTAGTAGACGGAGCTAATTCACCCCTCCACTTT
CASSVVDGANSPLHF
>TRBV19|.|.|TRBJ1-1
TGTGCCAGTAGTGTCACGGGAGGCACTGAAGCTTTCTTT
CASSVTGGTEAFF
>TRBV2|few|.|TRBJ1-3
TGTGCCAGCACTGAGGGGGGCTCTGGAAACACCATATATTTT
CASTEGGSGNTIYF
>TRBV2|.|.|TRBJ2-1
TGTGCCAGCAGTGAAGCGCTAGGGGCCCCCTACAATGAGCAGTTCTTC
CASSEALGAPYNEQFF
>TRBV7-9|.|.|TRBJ1-1
TGTGCCAGCAGCTTTCCCCCCGCCGGAGGGGACACTGAAGCTTTCTTT
CASSFPPAGGDTEAFF
>TRBV6-4|once|.|TRBJ2-3
TGTGCCAGCAAAGTGGGCCCCAGAAGCACAGATACGCAGTATTTT
CASKVGPRSTDTQYF
>TRBV10-3|.|.|TRBJ1-5
TGTGCCATCAGTGACGGTCAAAATAGCAATCAGCCCCAGCATTTT
CAISDGQNSNQPQHF
>TRBV7-9|.|.|TRBJ1-1
TGTGCCAGCAGCCCAGCACGTGGGGGAGGTGGCACTGAAGCTTTCTTT
CASSPARGGGGTEAFF
>TRBV24-1|many|.|TRBJ2-2
TGTGCCACCAGTGATCGACAGGGAGGTTCCACCGGGGAGCTGTTTTTT
CATSDRQGGSTGELFF
>TRBV5-1|few|TRBD1|TRBJ1-2
TGCGCCAGCAGCTCCCGACAGGGGGTCGGCTACACCTTC
CASSSRQGVGYTF
>TRBV2|.|.|TRBJ1-5
TGTGCCAGCAGTGTAGGAGCGATCGGGGAAAATCAGCCCCAGCATTTT
CASSVGAIGENQPQHF